This T cell receptor beta chain was retrieved from a study of blood T cell repertoires in COVID-19. Overall study: Cohort 3 recovery required two negative PCRs, clearance, or symptom resolution. Samples came from the United States, Italy and Spain, spanning acute and convalescent COVID-19.

The V segment lost 4 bases and the J segment 4 bases; nucleotides outside the gene matches: 11. The CDR3 is made up of 16 amino acids. The germline CDR1 and CDR2 sequences are SGHRS and YFSETQ. This table comes from immunoSEQ multiplex PCR, and its TCRdb copy is limited to in-frame clones, with some not included. The table records around 140,000 clones, over 75% of them present only once. Each participant's cohort was designated according to participant-reported clinical history. The rearrangement links TRBV5-1 to TRBJ2-3; TRBD1 aligns across 8 bases. Specimen: PBMCs or T cells enriched from blood (not recorded which). This TCR derives from a man between 50 and 59 years old in a cohort exposed to, infected with or recovered from COVID-19 (not recorded which). In nucleotides, the CDR3 is TGCGCCAGCAGCCCCCAGACAGGGGTGTTGGCAGATACGCAGTATTTT. Amino acids: CASSPQTGVLADTQYF.